The 14 T cell receptor beta chains below were found in one sample sequenced in a study of shared clonotypes between healthy human individuals (dated by TCRdb to 2020 to 2022). Libraries were prepared through the immunoSEQ multiplex PCR assay. Sourced from immuneACCESS, this table was stored by TCRdb with only in-frame sequences that have V and J called. A share of the clones is absent; for the studies checked, an unresolved V gene accounts for under half, and the remainder has no known explanation. For this sample there are fewer than 650,000 clones; over 60% appear just once. The ten largest clonotypes hold 10% to 15% of the sample. Sequencing was performed on PBMCs. The receptor source for this set is a woman between 40 and 50 years old in good health. Some clones in this sample may be carry-over from other donors' samples.

V usage is TRBV7-9 and J usage is TRBJ2-7; tentative D call: TRBD2 (6 bases). CDR1 and CDR2 (germline): SEHNR, FQNEAQ (reference sequence). V was clipped by 0 bases and J by 2 bases, with 11 bases between them. CDR3 size: 15 residues. The CDR3 nucleotides read TGTGCCAGCAGCTTAGCCGCGGGACCCCCCTACGAGCAGTACTTC. It codes for CASSLAAGPPYEQYF.

This chain links TRBV2 with TRBJ2-7; 9 bases line up with TRBD1. The CDR3 sequence is 15 residues long. The V and J ends lost 4 bases and 3 bases, in that order; junction bases with no gene match: 7. Germline assignment: CDR1 SNHLY and CDR2 FYNNEI. CDR3 amino acids: CASSAGTGMVYEQYF. DNA of the CDR3: TGTGCCAGCAGTGCGGGGACAGGGATGGTCTACGAGCAGTACTTC. Full variable domain (rest looked up from reference TRBV2 and TRBJ2-7): EPEVTQTPSHQVTQMGQEVILRCVPISNHLYFYWYRQILGQKVEFLVSFYNNEISEKSEIFDDQFSVERPDGSNFTLKIRSTKLEDSAMYFCASSAGTGMVYEQYFGPGTRLTVT.

This clone occurred many times. V usage is TRBV2 and J usage is TRBJ1-3, with TRBD1 as a possible D gene (5 bases). V lost 4 bases and J 3 bases, leaving 10 bases between the germline ends. Germline V gene sequence: CDR1 SNHLY, CDR2 FYNNEI. The CDR3 is made up of 14 amino acids. Written as DNA, the CDR3 is TGTGCCAGCAGTGCCTCGGGGGTTGGAAACACCATATATTTT. Amino acid sequence: CASSASGVGNTIYF.

This clone has just one count. The chain joins TRBV18 to TRBJ2-3, with D hard to call. The ends were cut back, 3 bases at V and 1 base at J, with 11 bases in the middle. Germline CDR1 and CDR2: KGHSH and LQKENI. The CDR3 runs to 15 residues. In DNA form, the CDR3 reads TGTGCCAGCTCACCCCAGTACGGGCGCACAGATACGCAGTATTTT. Its translation is CASSPQYGRTDTQYF.

V is TRBV10-3 and J is TRBJ2-1; tentative D call: TRBD2 (5 bases). Germline values: CDR1 ENHRY, CDR2 SYGVKD. V dropped 0 bases and J dropped 4 bases, with 13 bases sitting between them. There are 16 residues in the CDR3. The CDR3 coding sequence is TGTGCCATCAGTGAGTCGTACCCTCGAGGGTACAATGAGCAGTTCTTC. Protein: CAISESYPRGYNEQFF.

This chain uses TRBV6-1 with TRBJ1-4, with D unresolved. V lost 6 bases and J lost 3, with 11 bases in between. This CDR3 is built from 14 residues. The germline CDR1 and CDR2 sequences are MNHNS and SASEGT. As DNA, the CDR3 is TGTGCCAGCAGCGGAGCCGCGGCTAATGAAAAACTGTTTTTT. It encodes CASSGAAANEKLFF.

The CDR3 DNA reads as TGTGCCAGCAGTGACAGGGTCCCTAACTATGGCTACACCTTC. Protein sequence: CASSDRVPNYGYTF. The V gene is TRBV2, the J gene TRBJ1-2, with D perhaps matching TRBD1 (5 bases). V lost 3 bases and J lost 0, with 8 bases in between. Germline CDR1 reads SNHLY; CDR2 reads FYNNEI. The CDR3 loop spans 14 amino acids. Complete variable domain (other parts from reference TRBV2 and TRBJ1-2): EPEVTQTPSHQVTQMGQEVILRCVPISNHLYFYWYRQILGQKVEFLVSFYNNEISEKSEIFDDQFSVERPDGSNFTLKIRSTKLEDSAMYFCASSDRVPNYGYTFGSGTRLTVV.

This chain uses TRBV19 with TRBJ1-5, with D possibly being TRBD1 (6 bases). The CDR3 runs to 15 residues. The germline V gene has CDR1 LNHDA and CDR2 SQIVND (reference sequence). V lost 3 bases and J lost 0, with 9 bases in between. In DNA, the CDR3 is TGTGCCAGTAGTATTGGACAGCTTAGCAATCAGCCCCAGCATTTT. Amino acid sequence: CASSIGQLSNQPQHF.

The chain uses TRBV5-4 and TRBJ1-2; D gene uncertain. Germline values: CDR1 SGHNT, CDR2 YYREEE (reference sequence). Trimming pared 5 bases from V and 0 bases from J, leaving 8 bases between. This CDR3 comprises 13 residues. This chain's CDR3 is CASRMGANYGYTF. CDR3 sequence (DNA): TGTGCCAGCAGAATGGGAGCTAACTATGGCTACACCTTC. Using reference TRBV5-4 and TRBJ1-2 for the parts outside the CDR3, the full variable domain is ETGVTQSPTHLIKTRGQQVTLRCSSQSGHNTVSWYQQALGQGPQFIFQYYREEENGRGNFPPRFSGLQFPNYSSELNVNALELDDSALYLCASRMGANYGYTFGSGTRLTVV.

This chain connects TRBV4-1 to TRBJ2-7; unclear D gene. The V and J ends lost 1 base and 0 bases respectively, with 7 bases between them. The CDR3 totals 14 residues. CDR1 is MGHRA and CDR2 is YSYEKL in the germline V gene. DNA of the CDR3: TGCGCCAGCAGCCAAGGCCAAAACTCCTACGAGCAGTACTTC. Protein sequence: CASSQGQNSYEQYF.

This clone was picked up a small number of times. The rearrangement uses TRBV9 and TRBJ1-2; TRBD1 agrees at 11 bases. There are 15 residues in the CDR3. In germline, CDR1 is SGDLS, CDR2 YYNGEE. V trimming: 2 bases; J trimming: 2 bases; junction bases outside the gene matches: 2. Here the CDR3 DNA reads TGTGCCAGCAGCGTGGGACAGGGGGACAACTATGGCTACACCTTC. Its translation: CASSVGQGDNYGYTF.

This sequence joins TRBV30 and TRBJ1-2, with TRBD1 matching 10 bases. The CDR3 totals 13 residues. Germline lookup yields CDR1 GTSNPN and CDR2 SVGIG (reference sequence). With 1 base clipped from V and 7 bases from J, the junction kept 3 bases outside the gene matches. Written as DNA, the CDR3 is TGTGCCTGGAGTGCCGACAGGGGGCTTGGCTACACCTTC. Translated: CAWSADRGLGYTF.

The V gene is TRBV19, the J gene TRBJ2-7; 8 bases agree with TRBD1. The CDR3 length is 14 residues. Germline values: CDR1 LNHDA, CDR2 SQIVND (reference sequence). After removal of 4 bases from V and 3 bases from J, the junction contained 5 bases not matched to a gene. The CDR3 bases are TGTGCCAGTAGTACTACAGGGGGAGGCTACGAGCAGTACTTC. It specifies CASSTTGGGYEQYF.

The rearrangement joins TRBV28 to TRBJ1-3; D may be TRBD1 (6 bases). The CDR3 is 14 amino acids. CDR1 and CDR2 from the germline V gene are MDHEN and SYDVKM. The ends were cut back, 3 bases at V and 3 bases at J, with 9 bases in the middle. The CDR3, as DNA: TGTGCCAGCAGTTTTAGGGGGGTTGGAAACACCATATATTTT. Its protein product is CASSFRGVGNTIYF.